This TCR beta chain comes out of a study of cytotoxic CD8 clonotypes in ibrutinib-treated CLL. The wider study: Enrolment comprised over ten relapsed/refractory and around 15 treatment-naive patients; some 18 were IGHV unmutated. On average, fewer than 95,000 productive rearrangements and 255,043 productive templates per sample.

About this clone itself: The antigen is undetermined.

The assay was immunoSEQ multiplex PCR, and TCRdb's table has in-frame clones only and misses some. The sample records under 15,000 clones, 64% being singletons. Trimming removed 11 bases at V and 2 bases at J, with 21 bases between. The CDR3 totals 15 residues. CDR1 is SEHNR, CDR2 FQNEAQ, per germline (reference sequence). Study-level findings and limits: Sustained-remission and progressing patients had unequal sampling times.

Sequences were derived from PBMCs, sampled before ibrutinib treatment. The receptor's source is a human donor with chronic lymphocytic leukemia. This chain links TRBV7-9 with TRBJ1-1; unclear D gene. The CDR3 DNA reads as TGTGCCGAGCAGCCCTCACTCCAGAGAAACACTGAAGCTTTCTTT. It codes for CAEQPSLQRNTEAFF.